The T cell receptor (beta chain) under discussion was sequenced for a study of high-grade serous ovarian cancer treatment subgroups. Whole-study context: Samples averaged 14,192 reads and 6,900 or so unique TCR beta rearrangements.

Tumor samples were obtained before definitive surgery or chemotherapy. V lost 3 bases to trimming and J lost 5 bases; unmatched junction nucleotides: 9. The CDR3 is made up of 15 amino acids. The germline V gene has CDR1 SGHNT and CDR2 YYREEE (reference sequence). TCRdb's table, derived via immunoSEQ multiplex PCR, lists solely in-frame clones and lacks some. The sample has about 16,000 clones, roughly two thirds seen once. Specimen: tumor tissue. This receptor was identified in a human donor with high-grade serous ovarian cancer. V and J are TRBV5-4 and TRBJ2-5; 8 bases agree with TRBD1. The CDR3 sequence is CASSSGTGGYETQYF. CDR3 DNA: TGTGCCAGCAGCTCGGGAACAGGGGGTTACGAGACCCAGTACTTC. Full variable domain (remainder filled in from reference TRBV5-4 and TRBJ2-5): ETGVTQSPTHLIKTRGQQVTLRCSSQSGHNTVSWYQQALGQGPQFIFQYYREEENGRGNFPPRFSGLQFPNYSSELNVNALELDDSALYLCASSSGTGGYETQYFGPGTRLLVL.